Presented here are 27 T cell receptor beta chains from one specimen sequenced in a study of blood T cells in healthy people across ages. Primed by a sample-barcoded 5' primer and a J-beta primer mix, a second PCR proceeded for about 7 to 11 cycles. TCRdb processed the 5' RACE reads anew with MiXCR; each CDR3 protein has one entry. This sample has 600,000 to 800,000 distinct CDR3 sequences; more than 20% occur once, and the top ten carry roughly 3.6%. Sequencing used blood. Every receptor here comes from a man in his 70s in good health.

This sequence joins TRBV12-3 or TRBV12-4 and TRBJ2-3, with D perhaps TRBD1 (5 bases). The CDR3 has 15 residues. The V end was cut by 3 bases, the J end by 2 bases, with 12 bases between. CDR3 region: CASSLDNPDTDTQYF. The CDR3 bases are TGTGCCAGCAGTTTGGACAATCCAGACACAGATACGCAGTATTTT.

The chain employs TRBV27 and TRBJ1-6, with D unresolved. The CDR3 sequence is 13 residues long. Deletions cut 0 bases from V and 5 bases from J, with 2 bases between. Looked up from germline, CDR1 is MNHEY and CDR2 is SMNVEV (reference sequence). Written as DNA, the CDR3 is TGTGCCAGCAGTTTATCCCATAATTCACCCCTCCACTTT. Its translation is CASSLSHNSPLHF.

The rearrangement joins TRBV27 to TRBJ2-3, with D perhaps TRBD1 (6 bases). Trimming cost V 6 bases and J 6 bases, with 16 bases left between them. The CDR3 consists of 14 residues. Per the germline V gene, CDR1 is MNHEY and CDR2 is SMNVEV (reference sequence). In nucleotides, the CDR3 is TGTGCCAGCAGCCTAGGACAGAAATGGGATACGCAGTATTTT. This codes for CASSLGQKWDTQYF.

This clonotype appeared a few times. This chain uses TRBV2 with TRBJ1-1; no firm D call. The germline CDR1 and CDR2 sequences are SNHLY and FYNNEI. This CDR3 has 13 residues. V was cut by 2 bases and J by 1 base, with 5 bases left in between. The CDR3 sequence is CASSELPNTEAFF. CDR3 coding DNA: TGTGCCAGCAGTGAACTGCCGAACACTGAAGCTTTCTTT.

A word on this clonotype: At one of its ends the junction is not consistent with the germline gene, which may arise from a read error. The chain uses TRBV20-1 and TRBJ2-5; 14 bases are a match to TRBD2. Germline V gene sequence: CDR1 DFQATT, CDR2 SNEGSKA (reference sequence). The CDR3 sequence is 15 residues long. The CDR3 loop is CSAIGTSGRGETRYF. In DNA, the CDR3 is TGCAGTGCTATCGGGACTAGCGGGAGAGGAGAGACCCGGTACTTC.

V and J are TRBV28 and TRBJ2-5; 9 bases line up with TRBD1. CDR3 length: 15 amino acids. Losses at the gene ends were 5 bases for V and 2 bases for J; bases not matched to a gene: 6. Germline CDR1 reads MDHEN; CDR2 reads SYDVKM. Here the CDR3 reads CASSPGTGKQETQYF. The CDR3 nucleotides read TGTGCCAGCAGTCCGGGGACAGGGAAGCAAGAGACCCAGTACTTC.

Only a few counts were recorded for this clonotype. This CDR3 reads CSAHTRQSEKLFF. CDR3 nucleotides: TGCAGTGCTCATACACGGCAGAGTGAAAAACTGTTTTTT. The rearrangement uses TRBV20-1 and TRBJ1-4; D is unclear. Trimming shortened V by 5 bases and J by 7 bases, and 14 bases separated the two germline ends. This CDR3 contains 13 residues. Germline CDR1 reads DFQATT; CDR2 reads SNEGSKA (reference sequence).

The V and J genes are TRBV12-5 and TRBJ2-5, with 12 bases fitting TRBD2. The CDR3 consists of 16 residues. Trimming cost V 5 bases and J 5 bases; bases outside gene matches: 9. Germline CDR1 is LGHNT and CDR2 is FRNRAP. For the CDR3, the DNA is TGTGCTAGTGGTCTCGGACTAGCGGGACGGTCGGAGACCCAGTACTTC. This gives the protein CASGLGLAGRSETQYF.

This clonotype was observed a few times. This chain connects TRBV3-1 to TRBJ1-2; TRBD1 might be the D (5 bases). Germline CDR1 and CDR2: LGHDT and YNNKEL (reference sequence). Trimming left V 1 base short and J 3 bases short, with 9 bases between. This CDR3 is built from 14 residues. The CDR3 sequence is CASSQGGGDYGYTF. The DNA of the CDR3 is TGTGCCAGCAGCCAAGGTGGGGGAGACTATGGCTACACCTTC.

There are a few counts of this clonotype. In DNA, the CDR3 is TGTGCCAGCAGCTCTTCCGGGACTCTTCTCAATGAGCAGTTCTTC. Amino acid sequence: CASSSSGTLLNEQFF. V is TRBV7-2 and J is TRBJ2-1, with D possibly TRBD2 on 6 matching bases. With 4 bases removed from V and 6 bases from J, the gap between germline ends came to 16 bases. The germline CDR1 and CDR2 sequences are SGHTA and FQGNSA. The CDR3 sequence is 15 residues long.

J is TRBJ2-7 and V is TRBV20-1; TRBD2 matches at 7 bases. The trim removed 6 bases at V and 3 bases at J, leaving 11 bases unmatched. Germline lookup yields CDR1 DFQATT and CDR2 SNEGSKA (reference sequence). This CDR3 contains 14 residues. This CDR3 reads CSALSGGEIYEQYF. The CDR3 bases are TGCAGTGCCCTGTCTGGGGGGGAGATCTACGAGCAGTACTTC.

The rearrangement joins TRBV2 to TRBJ2-2; D is possibly TRBD1 (6 bases). Looked up from germline, CDR1 is SNHLY and CDR2 is FYNNEI. Trimming took 6 bases from V and 1 from J, leaving 12 bases between them. The CDR3 contains 15 residues. The CDR3: CASRAIQGNTGELFF. Here the CDR3 DNA reads TGTGCCAGCAGGGCCATACAGGGGAACACCGGGGAGCTGTTTTTT. Based on the CDR3 plus reference TRBV2 and TRBJ2-2, the full variable domain is EPEVTQTPSHQVTQMGQEVILRCVPISNHLYFYWYRQILGQKVEFLVSFYNNEISEKSEIFDDQFSVERPDGSNFTLKIRSTKLEDSAMYFCASRAIQGNTGELFFGEGSRLTVL.

In this sample, this clonotype turned up a few times. This rearrangement joins TRBV5-1 to TRBJ2-2; no definite D call. This CDR3 has 14 amino acids. Trimming pared 6 bases from V and 0 bases from J, leaving 9 bases between. CDR1 and CDR2 (germline): SGHRS, YFSETQ. CDR3 in DNA: TGCGCCAGCAAGTCACTTTCGAACACCGGGGAGCTGTTTTTT. It codes for CASKSLSNTGELFF. Full variable domain (missing parts from reference TRBV5-1 and TRBJ2-2): KAGVTQTPRYLIKTRGQQVTLSCSPISGHRSVSWYQQTPGQGLQFLFEYFSETQRNKGNFPGRFSGRQFSNSRSEMNVSTLELGDSALYLCASKSLSNTGELFFGEGSRLTVL.

This clonotype was picked up a small number of times. The CDR3 reads CSARDPGHLAKNIQYF. In nucleotides, the CDR3 is TGCAGTGCTAGAGATCCGGGACATTTAGCCAAAAACATTCAGTACTTC. The chain joins TRBV20-1 to TRBJ2-4; perhaps TRBD1 as D (6 bases). The CDR3 has 16 residues. Between the trimmed V and J ends, which lost 0 bases and 0 bases, there was a span of 12 bases. From germline, CDR1 is DFQATT and CDR2 SNEGSKA (reference sequence).

About this clonotype itself: One junction end does not reproduce the germline sequence, and a read error may be involved. The chain links TRBV20-1 to TRBJ2-7, with 9 bases matching TRBD2. The CDR3 runs 14 residues. Germline V CDR1 and CDR2: DFQATT, SNEGSKA (reference sequence). The DNA for the CDR3 is TGCAGTGCCCGGCCGGGACTAGCCGGGCTCGAGCGGTACTTC. This codes for CSARPGLAGLERYF.

This clonotype occurred a few times. V and J are TRBV6-5 and TRBJ2-1, with 8 bases lining up with TRBD2. Germline CDR1 reads MNHEY; CDR2 reads SVGAGI. After removal of 6 bases from V and 6 bases from J, the junction contained 7 bases not matched to a gene. The CDR3 runs to 14 residues. CDR3 sequence (DNA): TGTGCCAGCAGGGGACTAGTAGCAGGCAATGAGCAGTTCTTC. As protein: CASRGLVAGNEQFF.

This clonotype has only a few counts. A junction boundary mismatches the germline segment, possibly from a read error. V is TRBV12-3 or TRBV12-4 and J is TRBJ2-5; TRBD1 matches at 7 bases. The CDR3 has 15 residues. The CDR3 sequence is CASSFPGTDYNEQLF. The CDR3 DNA is TGTGCCAGCAGTTTCCCAGGGACAGATTACAATGAGCAGCTCTTC.

This clonotype was found many times. The rearrangement uses TRBV29-1 and TRBJ2-5; 11 positions agree with TRBD1. Germline loops: CDR1 SQVTM, CDR2 ANQGSEA. The V and J ends lost 7 bases and 5 bases, in that order; junction bases with no gene match: 0. The CDR3 consists of 11 residues. The CDR3 DNA reads as TGCAGCGGGGACAGGGGGGAGACCCAGTACTTC. Translated, it gives CSGDRGETQYF.

The V gene is TRBV10-3, the J gene TRBJ2-5; 9 positions agree with TRBD2. Germline-derived CDR1 and CDR2 are ENHRY and SYGVKD. This CDR3 has 18 amino acids. The J segment lost 1 base and the V segment lost 3 bases, leaving 12 bases of the junction unmatched. The CDR3 DNA is TGTGCCATCAGTGACGGGGCTAGCGGGGTACAACTCCAAGAGACCCAGTACTTC. It translates to CAISDGASGVQLQETQYF.

This chain links TRBV5-6 with TRBJ2-2, with 11 bases aligning to TRBD2. Losses at the gene ends were 0 bases for V and 6 bases for J; bases not matched to a gene: 7. The CDR3 loop spans 17 amino acids. Germline loops: CDR1 SGHDT, CDR2 YYEEEE. CDR3 bases: TGTGCCAGCAGCTTGGAGATACTAGCGGGAGCTCCCGGGGAGCTGTTTTTT. Translating it yields CASSLEILAGAPGELFF. The full variable domain, in which reference TRBV5-6 and TRBJ2-2 provide the parts outside the CDR3, is DAGVTQSPTHLIKTRGQQVTLRCSPKSGHDTVSWYQQALGQGPQFIFQYYEEEERQRGNFPDRFSGHQFPNYSSELNVNALLLGDSALYLCASSLEILAGAPGELFFGEGSRLTVL.

This clonotype has only a few counts. The chain has TRBV5-6 and TRBJ1-1, with D uncertain. Germline V gives CDR1 SGHDT, CDR2 YYEEEE. The CDR3 contains 15 residues. Trimming left V 0 bases short and J 5 bases short, with 14 bases between. The CDR3 nucleotides read TGTGCCAGCAGCTTGGACCAGGTGGTTGGGACTGAAGCTTTCTTT. Translated: CASSLDQVVGTEAFF.

J is TRBJ2-3 and V is TRBV6-1, with D perhaps TRBD1 or TRBD2 (5 bases each). Germline lookup yields CDR1 MNHNS and CDR2 SASEGT. The CDR3 runs to 18 residues. V was clipped by 6 bases and J by 2 bases, with 24 bases between them. CDR3 loop: CASSPDVWDPGNTDTQYF. The CDR3 DNA sequence: TGTGCCAGCAGCCCCGACGTTTGGGACCCTGGGAACACAGATACGCAGTATTTT.

This clonotype was counted at least ten times. The chain is built from TRBV11-2 and TRBJ2-1; TRBD1 aligns across 9 bases. Germline trimming cut 3 bases from V and 5 bases from J; bases unmatched to any gene: 5. The V gene's germline CDR1 is SGHAT and CDR2 FQNNGV. There are 15 residues in the CDR3. CDR3 nucleotides: TGTGCCAGCAGCTTTGTGGGACAGGGCCACAATGAGCAGTTCTTC. Translation: CASSFVGQGHNEQFF.

This clonotype appeared a few times. V gene TRBV5-1 combines with J gene TRBJ2-1, with 8 bases fitting TRBD2. This CDR3 has 15 residues. Trimming cost V 4 bases and J 4 bases; bases outside gene matches: 7. CDR1 SGHRS and CDR2 YFSETQ come from the germline V gene. This CDR3 is CASSQIPSGYNEQFF. In DNA form, the CDR3 reads TGCGCCAGCAGCCAAATACCTAGCGGGTACAATGAGCAGTTCTTC.

This clonotype was counted many times. An end of the junction does not agree with germline; a read error may underlie this. The chain recombines TRBV5-1 with TRBJ2-5; 10 bases align to TRBD2. The CDR3 loop spans 14 amino acids. Germline CDR1 reads SGHRS; CDR2 reads YFSETQ. The CDR3 region has the DNA TGTGCCAGCAGCTTTAGCGGGAGGCAAGAGACCCAGTACTTC. It translates to CASSFSGRQETQYF.

This clonotype was recorded a few times. The CDR3 loop is CAISHSNQPQHF. In nucleotides, the CDR3 is TGTGCCATCAGCCACAGCAATCAGCCCCAGCATTTT. V usage is TRBV10-3 and J usage is TRBJ1-5, with D hard to call. CDR1 is ENHRY, CDR2 SYGVKD, per germline. The CDR3 has 12 residues. V lost 6 bases to trimming and J lost 1 base, with 4 bases between them.

This clonotype was counted between two and nine times. The J gene is TRBJ1-4, the V gene TRBV27; 9 positions agree with TRBD1. The J segment lost 4 bases and the V segment lost 7 bases, leaving 4 bases of the junction unmatched. Germline assignment: CDR1 MNHEY and CDR2 SMNVEV (reference sequence). This CDR3 has 14 residues. CDR3 DNA sequence: TGTGCCAGCAAGGGGACAGGGAGTAATGAAAAACTGTTTTTT. This sequence encodes CASKGTGSNEKLFF.